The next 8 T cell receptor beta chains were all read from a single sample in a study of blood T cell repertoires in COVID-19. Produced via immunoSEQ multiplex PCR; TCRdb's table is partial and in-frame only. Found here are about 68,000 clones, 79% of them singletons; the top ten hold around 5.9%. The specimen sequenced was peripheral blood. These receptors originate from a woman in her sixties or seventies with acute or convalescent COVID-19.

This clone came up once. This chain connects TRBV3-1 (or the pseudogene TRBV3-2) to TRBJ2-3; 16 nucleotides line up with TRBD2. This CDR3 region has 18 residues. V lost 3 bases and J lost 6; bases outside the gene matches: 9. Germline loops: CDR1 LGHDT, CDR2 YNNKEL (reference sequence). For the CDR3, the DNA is TGTGCCAGCAGCCAGAAGGGACTAGCGGGGGGGCCGGGGGATACGCAGTATTTT. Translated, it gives CASSQKGLAGGPGDTQYF.

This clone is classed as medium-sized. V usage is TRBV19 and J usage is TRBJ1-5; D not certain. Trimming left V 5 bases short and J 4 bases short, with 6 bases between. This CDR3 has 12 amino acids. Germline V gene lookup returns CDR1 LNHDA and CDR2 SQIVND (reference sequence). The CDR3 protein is CASSHLNQPQHF. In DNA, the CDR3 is TGTGCCAGTAGTCACTTGAATCAGCCCCAGCATTTT.

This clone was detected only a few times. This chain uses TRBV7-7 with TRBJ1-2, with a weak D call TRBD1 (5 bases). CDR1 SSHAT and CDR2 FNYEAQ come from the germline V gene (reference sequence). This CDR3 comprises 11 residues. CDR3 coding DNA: TGTGCTACCGGGGGGGTCGGTGGCTACACCTTC. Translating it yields CATGGVGGYTF.

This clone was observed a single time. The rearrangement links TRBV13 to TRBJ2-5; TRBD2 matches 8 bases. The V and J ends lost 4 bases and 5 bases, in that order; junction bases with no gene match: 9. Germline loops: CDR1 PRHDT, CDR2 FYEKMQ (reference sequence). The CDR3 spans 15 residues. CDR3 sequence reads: CASSYGRGVYETQYF. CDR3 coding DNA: TGTGCCAGCAGCTATGGGCGGGGGGTGTACGAGACCCAGTACTTC.

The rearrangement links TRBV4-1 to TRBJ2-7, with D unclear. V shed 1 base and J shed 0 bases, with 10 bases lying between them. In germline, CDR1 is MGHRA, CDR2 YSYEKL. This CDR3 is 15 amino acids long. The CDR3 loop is CASSQVVQASYEQYF. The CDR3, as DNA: TGCGCCAGCAGCCAAGTCGTGCAGGCCTCCTACGAGCAGTACTTC.

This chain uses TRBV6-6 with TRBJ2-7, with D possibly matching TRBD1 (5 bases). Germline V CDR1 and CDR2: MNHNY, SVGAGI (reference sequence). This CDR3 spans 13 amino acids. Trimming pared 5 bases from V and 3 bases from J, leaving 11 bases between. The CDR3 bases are TGTGCCAGCAGTCAACAGGAAGTCTACGAGCAGTACTTC. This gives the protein CASSQQEVYEQYF.

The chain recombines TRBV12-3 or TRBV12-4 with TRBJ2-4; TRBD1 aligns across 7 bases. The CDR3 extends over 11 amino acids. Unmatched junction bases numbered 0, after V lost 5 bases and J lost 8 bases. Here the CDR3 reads CASSQGDIQYF. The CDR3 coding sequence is TGTGCCAGCAGTCAGGGGGACATTCAGTACTTC.

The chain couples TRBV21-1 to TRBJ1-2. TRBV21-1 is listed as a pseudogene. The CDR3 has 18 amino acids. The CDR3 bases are TGTGCCAGCAGCAAAAAAAGTGGGGGGGACGGCTGTCCCTATGGCTACACCTTC. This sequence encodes CASSKKSGGDGCPYGYTF.